This T cell receptor beta chain was observed in a study of cytomegalovirus exposure and HLA in healthy donors. Study-level points and caveats: Later analysis indicated greater clonal expansion among HLA-associated TCR beta chains than among equally common other chains. Approximately 18,000 TCR beta sequences were associated with HLA alleles at 0.05 false discovery rate in a later analysis. Prediction of most subjects' HLA-A and HLA-B alleles by TCR beta sequences was reportedly accurate. V- and J-gene trimming in TCR beta was tied to a missense DCLRE1C variant by an analysis performed later.

Comments on this clone: What it recognizes is unknown.

From germline, CDR1 is SGHDN and CDR2 FVKESK. The J segment lost 1 base and the V segment lost 5 bases, leaving 6 bases of the junction unmatched. This CDR3 is built from 15 residues. A multiplex PCR was run with 60 Vbeta primers and 13 Jbeta primers. TCRdb's table, derived via immunoSEQ multiplex PCR, lists solely in-frame clones and lacks some. This repertoire shows fewer than 200,000 clones, approximately 80% found once; its top ten account for 4.3%. V and J are TRBV14 and TRBJ2-3; TRBD2 matches 7 bases. This TCR came from a man in his forties in good health and CMV-seronegative. Sequencing was done on a sample of PBMCs. The CDR3 region has the DNA TGTGCCAGCAGCATTCGGACTAGTCGCACAGATACGCAGTATTTT. It encodes CASSIRTSRTDTQYF.